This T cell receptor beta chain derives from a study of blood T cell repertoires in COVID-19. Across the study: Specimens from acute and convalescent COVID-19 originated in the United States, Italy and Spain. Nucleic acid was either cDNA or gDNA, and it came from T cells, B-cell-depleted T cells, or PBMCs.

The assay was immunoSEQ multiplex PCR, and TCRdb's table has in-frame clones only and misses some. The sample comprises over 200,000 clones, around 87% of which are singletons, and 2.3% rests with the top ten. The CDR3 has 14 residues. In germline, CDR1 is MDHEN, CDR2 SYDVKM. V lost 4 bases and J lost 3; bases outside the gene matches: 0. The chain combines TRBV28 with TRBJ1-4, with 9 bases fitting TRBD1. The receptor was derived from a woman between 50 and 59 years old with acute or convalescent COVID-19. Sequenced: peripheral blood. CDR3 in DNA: TGTGCCAGCAGTTGGGACAGGGCTAATGAAAAACTGTTTTTT. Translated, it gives CASSWDRANEKLFF.